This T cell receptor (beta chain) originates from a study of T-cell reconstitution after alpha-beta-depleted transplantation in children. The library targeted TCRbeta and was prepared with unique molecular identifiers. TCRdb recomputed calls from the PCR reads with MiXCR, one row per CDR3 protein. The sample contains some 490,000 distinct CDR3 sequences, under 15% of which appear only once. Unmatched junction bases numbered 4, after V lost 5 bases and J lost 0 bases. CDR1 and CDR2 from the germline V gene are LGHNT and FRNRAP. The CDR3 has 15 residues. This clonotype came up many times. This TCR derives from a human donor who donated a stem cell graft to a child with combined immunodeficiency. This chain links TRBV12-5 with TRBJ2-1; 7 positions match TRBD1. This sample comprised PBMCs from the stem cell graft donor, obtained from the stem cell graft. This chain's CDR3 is CASGPRGSSYNEQFF. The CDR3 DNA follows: TGTGCTAGTGGTCCCAGGGGGAGCTCCTACAATGAGCAGTTCTTC.